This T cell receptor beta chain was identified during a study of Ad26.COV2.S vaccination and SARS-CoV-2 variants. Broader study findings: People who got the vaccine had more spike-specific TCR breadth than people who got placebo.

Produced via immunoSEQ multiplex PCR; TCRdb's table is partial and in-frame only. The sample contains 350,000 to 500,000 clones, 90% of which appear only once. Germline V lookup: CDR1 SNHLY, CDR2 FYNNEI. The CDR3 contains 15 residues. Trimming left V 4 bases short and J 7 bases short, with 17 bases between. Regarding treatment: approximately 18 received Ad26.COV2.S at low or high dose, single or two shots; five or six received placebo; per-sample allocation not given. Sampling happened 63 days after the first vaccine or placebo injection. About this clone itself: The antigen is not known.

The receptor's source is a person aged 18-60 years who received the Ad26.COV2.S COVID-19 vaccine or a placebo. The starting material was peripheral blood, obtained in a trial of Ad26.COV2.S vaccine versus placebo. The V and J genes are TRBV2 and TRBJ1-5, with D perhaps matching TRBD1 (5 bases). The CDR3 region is CASSGVRVFQQPQHF. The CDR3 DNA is TGTGCCAGCAGTGGGGTCAGGGTTTTTCAGCAGCCCCAGCATTTT.